The entry below describes one T cell receptor beta chain. What it binds is unknown. TCRdb fed the reads into MiXCR, producing one record per CDR3 protein. In the table there are roughly 500,000 distinct CDR3 sequences, approximately 15% of which are singletons. The data stem from a study of T cell repertoires in cytomegalovirus infection. General study findings and limits: The ex vivo response was dominated by HLA-C-restricted CMV-specific TCR beta clonotypes.

V gave up 3 bases and J gave up 1 base, with 6 bases separating them. CDR3 length: 13 amino acids. The sequencing input was CD8+ T cells from PBMCs. This chain connects TRBV12-3 or TRBV12-4 to TRBJ1-1; D call uncertain. The TCR was taken from a human donor in good health (CMV status not recorded). Some clones in this sample may be carry-over from other donors' samples. CDR3 loop: CASSFFANTEAFF. The CDR3 DNA is TGTGCCAGCAGTTTTTTTGCGAACACTGAAGCTTTCTTT.